This T cell receptor (beta chain) stems from a study of regulatory dendritic cells for organ transplantation. In regard to this clone: What it recognizes is unknown.

V lost 4 bases and J 0 bases, leaving 15 bases between the germline ends. The CDR3 runs to 15 residues. Germline V gene lookup returns CDR1 SQVTM and CDR2 ANQGSEA. Allogeneic regulatory or mature dendritic cells were co-cultured for less than 6 days with CFSE-labeled sorted T cells at 1:10. Memory T cells were CD45RO+, naive were CD45RA+, sorted by FACS. Findings and caveats of the study: The most alloreactive TCR clonotypes were found in resting memory CD8+ cells.

Some clones are missing from TCRdb's copy, which holds only in-frame ones; the method was immunoSEQ multiplex PCR. This table holds around 19,000 clones, approximately 83% found once. Sequencing was carried out using naive CD4+ T cells from blood cultured with regulatory dendritic cells. Subset indicated: CD45RA+ naive T cells. This TCR derives from a human donor in good health. The genes are TRBV29-1 and TRBJ1-1; no clear D. The CDR3 bases are TGCAGCGTTGTACGGGTGGGCAGTATGAACACTGAAGCTTTCTTT. Protein sequence: CSVVRVGSMNTEAFF.